Below, 9 T cell receptor beta chains from the same sample are listed, as sequenced in a study of CD8 T cells in ankylosing spondylitis. No antigen is known for these receptors. TCRdb reprocessed the 5' RACE reads via MiXCR and lists one record per CDR3 protein. The data show about 800,000 distinct CDR3 sequences, about 12% seen once. Points from the study as a whole: Among TCR beta sequences, a motif of several highly homologous variants appeared characteristic of ankylosing spondylitis blood.

Material for sequencing was blood, either unsorted or a sorted T cell fraction (not recorded which). These receptors were collected from a male donor with ankylosing spondylitis.

Ten or more counts support this clonotype. The rearrangement uses TRBV10-3 and TRBJ1-6; TRBD1 matches at 10 bases. Germline CDR1 and CDR2: ENHRY and SYGVKD. CDR3 length equals 14 residues. V dropped 5 bases and J dropped 10; count of bases not matched to a gene: 5. CDR3 in DNA: TGTGCCATCAGTTCTGGACAGGGGGACTCACCCCTCCACTTT. This translates into CAISSGQGDSPLHF.

This clonotype showed up just a few times. The V call is TRBV10-3, the J call TRBJ1-5; D call uncertain. V was cut by 8 bases and J by 3 bases, with 11 bases left in between. This CDR3 spans 13 amino acids. The germline V gene has CDR1 ENHRY and CDR2 SYGVKD. The CDR3 DNA sequence: TGTGCCATCGCAGCAGCACTCAATCAGCCCCAGCATTTT. It yields the protein CAIAAALNQPQHF.

The chain employs TRBV5-1 and TRBJ2-1; 9 nucleotides agree with TRBD2. V gave up 0 bases and J gave up 2 bases; unmatched junction bases: 6. From germline, CDR1 is SGHRS and CDR2 YFSETQ. CDR3 length equals 17 residues. The CDR3 sequence: CASSLASSSGTYNEQFF. CDR3 nucleotide sequence: TGCGCCAGCAGCTTGGCGTCGTCTAGCGGGACCTACAATGAGCAGTTCTTC.

CDR3 sequence (DNA): TGCAGTGCTTCACCGGGACAGGGTTTTGGGGAAAAACTGTTTTTT. It translates to CSASPGQGFGEKLFF. The gene calls are TRBV20-1 and TRBJ1-4; TRBD1 agrees at 9 bases. CDR1 and CDR2 from the germline V gene are DFQATT and SNEGSKA (reference sequence). V lost 5 bases and J lost 8; bases outside the gene matches: 12. The CDR3 covers 15 residues.

This clonotype was seen ten or more times. J is TRBJ2-7 and V is TRBV7-9; D uncertain. This CDR3 spans 12 amino acids. CDR1 and CDR2 (germline): SEHNR, FQNEAQ (reference sequence). V lost 11 bases and J 6 bases, leaving 17 bases between the germline ends. The CDR3 is CAASKDSGEQYF. CDR3 in DNA: TGTGCCGCAAGTAAGGATTCGGGCGAGCAGTACTTC.

The chain carries TRBV29-1 and TRBJ2-2; D tentatively fits TRBD1 or TRBD2 (5 bases each). The CDR3 has 12 amino acids. Germline V lookup: CDR1 SQVTM, CDR2 ANQGSEA. V gave up 7 bases and J gave up 6 bases, with 12 bases separating them. The CDR3 nucleotides are TGCAGCGCACAATGGGACGCCGGGGAGCTGTTTTTT. It yields the protein CSAQWDAGELFF.

This clonotype was recorded at least ten times. This chain connects TRBV5-1 to TRBJ2-5; TRBD2 matches at 7 bases. The CDR3 covers 13 residues. Germline V gene data show CDR1 as SGHRS and CDR2 as YFSETQ. After removal of 2 bases from V and 2 bases from J, the junction contained 0 bases not matched to a gene. CDR3 nucleotides: TGCGCCAGCAGCTTCGGGAGGCAAGAGACCCAGTACTTC. Translating it yields CASSFGRQETQYF.

Turning to this clonotype: A junction boundary mismatches the germline segment, possibly from a read error. The genes are TRBV20-1 and TRBJ2-3; 16 bases map to TRBD2. CDR3 length: 15 residues. Germline V gene data show CDR1 as DFQATT and CDR2 as SNEGSKA (reference sequence). DNA of the CDR3: TGCAGTGCTGGGACTAGCGGGGGGGGTGCAGATACGCAGGATTTT. Its translation is CSAGTSGGGADTQDF.

The rearrangement links TRBV10-3 to TRBJ1-1; 7 positions match TRBD1. Germline lookup yields CDR1 ENHRY and CDR2 SYGVKD. J was trimmed by 1 base and V by 6 bases; bases with no gene match: 8. The CDR3 totals 15 residues. The CDR3 is CAIRRAGQENTEAFF. CDR3 in DNA: TGTGCCATCAGACGCGCAGGACAGGAGAACACTGAAGCTTTCTTT.